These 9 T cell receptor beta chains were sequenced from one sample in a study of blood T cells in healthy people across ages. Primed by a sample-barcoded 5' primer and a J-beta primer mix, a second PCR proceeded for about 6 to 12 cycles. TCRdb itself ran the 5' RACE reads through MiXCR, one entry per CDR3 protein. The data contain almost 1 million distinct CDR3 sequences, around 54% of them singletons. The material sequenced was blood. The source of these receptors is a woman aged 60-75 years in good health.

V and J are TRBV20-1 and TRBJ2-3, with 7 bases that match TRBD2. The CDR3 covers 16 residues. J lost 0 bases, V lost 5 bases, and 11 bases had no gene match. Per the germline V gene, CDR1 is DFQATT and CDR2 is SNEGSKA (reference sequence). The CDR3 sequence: CSAPLAAWKSTDTQYF. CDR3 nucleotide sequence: TGCAGTGCTCCCCTAGCGGCGTGGAAGAGCACAGATACGCAGTATTTT.

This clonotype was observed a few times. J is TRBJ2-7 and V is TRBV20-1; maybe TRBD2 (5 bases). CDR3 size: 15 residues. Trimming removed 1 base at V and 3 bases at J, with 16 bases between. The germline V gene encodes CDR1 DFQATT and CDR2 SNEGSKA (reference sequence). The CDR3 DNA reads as TGCAGTGCTAGAGGTCGGCAGCGGAGGTTCTACGAGCAGTACTTC. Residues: CSARGRQRRFYEQYF.

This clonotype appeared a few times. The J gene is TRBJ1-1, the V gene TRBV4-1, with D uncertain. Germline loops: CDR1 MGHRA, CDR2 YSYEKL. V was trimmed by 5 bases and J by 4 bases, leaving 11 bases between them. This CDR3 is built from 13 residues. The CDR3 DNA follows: TGCGCCAGCAGCGCCTCGTTCCGCACTGAAGCTTTCTTT. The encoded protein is CASSASFRTEAFF.

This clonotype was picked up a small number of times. The CDR3 region has the DNA TGTGCCAGCAGTTACTCGAGTCCCTGGCGACCCCATGAGCAGTTCTTC. It specifies CASSYSSPWRPHEQFF. The chain recombines TRBV6-2 or TRBV6-3 with TRBJ2-1; D gene uncertain. Between the trimmed V and J ends, which lost 0 bases and 8 bases, there was a span of 17 bases. This CDR3 contains 16 residues. Germline V gives CDR1 MNHEY, CDR2 SVGEGT.

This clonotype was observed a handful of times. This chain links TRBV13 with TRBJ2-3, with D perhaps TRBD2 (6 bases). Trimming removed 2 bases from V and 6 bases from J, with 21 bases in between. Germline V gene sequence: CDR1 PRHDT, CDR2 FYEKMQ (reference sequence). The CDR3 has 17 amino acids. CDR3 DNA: TGTGCCAGCAGCTTAACGAGCGGGTACCCACGACTGGATACGCAGTATTTT. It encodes CASSLTSGYPRLDTQYF.

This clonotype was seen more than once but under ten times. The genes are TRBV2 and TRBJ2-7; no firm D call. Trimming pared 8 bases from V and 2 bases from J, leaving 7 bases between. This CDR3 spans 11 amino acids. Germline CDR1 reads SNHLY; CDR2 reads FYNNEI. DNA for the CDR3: TGTGCCAGCCTAGGAGCCTACGAGCAGTACTTC. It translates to CASLGAYEQYF.

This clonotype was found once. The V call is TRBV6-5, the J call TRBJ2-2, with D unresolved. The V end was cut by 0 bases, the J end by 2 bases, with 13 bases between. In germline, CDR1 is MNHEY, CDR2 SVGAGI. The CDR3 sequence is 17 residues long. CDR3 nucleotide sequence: TGTGCCAGCAGTTACTCGCGAGGCAGCTATAACACCGGGGAGCTGTTTTTT. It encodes CASSYSRGSYNTGELFF.

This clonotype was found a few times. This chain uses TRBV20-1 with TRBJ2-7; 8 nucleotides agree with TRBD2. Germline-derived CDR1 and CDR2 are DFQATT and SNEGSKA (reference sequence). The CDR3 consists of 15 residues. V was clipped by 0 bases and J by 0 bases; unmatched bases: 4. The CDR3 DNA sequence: TGCAGTGCTAGAGATGATAGCGGGAACTCCTACGAGCAGTACTTC. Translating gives CSARDDSGNSYEQYF.

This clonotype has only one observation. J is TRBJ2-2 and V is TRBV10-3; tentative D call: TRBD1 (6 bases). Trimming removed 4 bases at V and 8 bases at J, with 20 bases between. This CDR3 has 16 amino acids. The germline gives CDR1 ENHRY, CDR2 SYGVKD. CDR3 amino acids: CAISAVTDQTGGELFF. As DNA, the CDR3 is TGTGCCATCAGTGCGGTTACAGACCAAACAGGGGGGGAGCTGTTTTTT.